This entry lists 32 T cell receptor beta chains sequenced from one sample in a study of shared clonotypes between healthy human individuals. Method: immunoSEQ multiplex PCR; TCRdb's copy keeps in-frame clones and lacks some. This sample has 2 million to 2.5 million clones, with 95% found just once. The sample consisted of naive CD4+ T cells sorted from blood. The subset was: CD45RA+ positively selected. The receptors shown here come from a young man in good health.

As concerns this clone: Other DNA sequences within the sample encode an identical CDR3. The chain links TRBV10-3 to TRBJ2-5; TRBD2 is a possible D gene (7 bases). Trimming left V 0 bases short and J 5 bases short, with 10 bases between. This CDR3 region has 14 residues. Germline values: CDR1 ENHRY, CDR2 SYGVKD. Here the CDR3 reads CAISESGGRETQYF. The CDR3 bases are TGTGCCATCAGTGAGTCGGGGGGGCGCGAGACCCAGTACTTC.

The chain carries TRBV7-9 and TRBJ1-6; 7 bases align to TRBD1. The V gene's germline CDR1 is SEHNR and CDR2 FQNEAQ (reference sequence). The CDR3 length is 17 residues. V lost 3 bases to trimming and J lost 4 bases; unmatched junction nucleotides: 9. The chain's CDR3 is CASSFIRTGRYNSPLHF. The CDR3 region has the DNA TGTGCCAGCAGCTTCATACGGACAGGTCGATATAATTCACCCCTCCACTTT.

The chain combines TRBV4-1 with TRBJ1-5; D possibly corresponds to TRBD1 (6 bases). Per germline, CDR1 MGHRA and CDR2 YSYEKL. V was pared by 0 bases and J by 2 bases, with 11 bases between. The CDR3 extends over 16 amino acids. The CDR3 DNA reads TGCGCCAGCAGCCAAGAAGTAGGGGGAGGCAATCAGCCCCAGCATTTT. Translated, it gives CASSQEVGGGNQPQHF.

This chain uses TRBV5-1 with TRBJ1-2, with 10 bases matching TRBD1. Germline CDR1 and CDR2: SGHRS and YFSETQ. This CDR3 contains 15 residues. Germline trimming cut 2 bases from V and 4 bases from J; bases unmatched to any gene: 5. CDR3 amino acids: CASSFDRGQVYGYTF. The CDR3 nucleotides are TGCGCCAGCAGCTTCGACAGGGGGCAGGTCTATGGCTACACCTTC.

The chain is built from TRBV15 and TRBJ2-5; either TRBD1 or TRBD2 may supply D (5 bases each). Deletions cut 1 base from V and 4 bases from J, with 13 bases between. Germline V gives CDR1 LNHNV, CDR2 YYDKDF (reference sequence). CDR3 length: 15 amino acids. CDR3 DNA: TGTGCCACCAGCAGAGGACGAGGGGTTCTAGAGACCCAGTACTTC. It codes for CATSRGRGVLETQYF.

The chain couples TRBV2 to TRBJ1-4; D is undetermined. Germline CDR1 reads SNHLY; CDR2 reads FYNNEI. With 4 bases removed from V and 7 bases from J, the gap between germline ends came to 13 bases. This CDR3 comprises 14 residues. CDR3 region: CASSVQDLSEKLFF. The CDR3 DNA is TGTGCCAGCAGTGTCCAGGATTTAAGTGAAAAACTGTTTTTT.

Comments on this clone: The same CDR3 also results from other DNA sequences found in this sample. The rearrangement uses TRBV5-1 and TRBJ1-1; D unclear. This CDR3 has 15 amino acids. The V end was cut by 2 bases, the J end by 1 base, with 12 bases between. Germline V gene lookup returns CDR1 SGHRS and CDR2 YFSETQ. CDR3 bases: TGCGCCAGCAGCTTATCGGGTACAGAGAACACTGAAGCTTTCTTT. This sequence encodes CASSLSGTENTEAFF.

V is TRBV19 and J is TRBJ2-1; D is uncertain. Germline V lookup: CDR1 LNHDA, CDR2 SQIVND (reference sequence). Trimming pared 6 bases from V and 4 bases from J, leaving 16 bases between. The CDR3 totals 15 residues. The CDR3 DNA is TGTGCCAGTAGGGTAGACTGGAGCCCGTACAATGAGCAGTTCTTC. It encodes CASRVDWSPYNEQFF.

The chain links TRBV30 to TRBJ2-4, with 7 bases identical to TRBD1. Germline V lookup: CDR1 GTSNPN, CDR2 SVGIG (reference sequence). J lost 1 base, V lost 5 bases, and 8 bases had no gene match. CDR3 size: 15 residues. The DNA for the CDR3 is TGTGCCTGGTCTGGGGACAGTCGGGCCAAAAACATTCAGTACTTC. It encodes CAWSGDSRAKNIQYF.

The V and J genes are TRBV5-4 and TRBJ2-1; D is possibly TRBD1 (6 bases). Germline CDR1 is SGHNT and CDR2 is YYREEE (reference sequence). Trimming stripped 4 bases from V and 8 bases from J, with 13 bases between. The CDR3 spans 13 residues. The CDR3 DNA sequence: TGTGCCAGCAGCCCCCAGGGGTGGGATGAGCAGTTCTTC. Residues: CASSPQGWDEQFF.

The chain has TRBV9 and TRBJ1-6; TRBD1 agrees at 8 bases. The CDR3 sequence is 14 residues long. The junction had 1 base not matched to a gene; V was cut back by 1 base and J by 7 bases. The germline CDR1 and CDR2 sequences are SGDLS and YYNGEE. The CDR3 DNA sequence: TGTGCCAGCAGCGTACAGGGGGCCAATTCACCCCTCCACTTT. This translates into CASSVQGANSPLHF.

This clone has just one count. The V gene is TRBV10-3, the J gene TRBJ1-2; weak D call: TRBD1 (5 bases). V was shortened by 1 base and J by 3 bases, with 9 bases between the two germline ends. Looked up from germline, CDR1 is ENHRY and CDR2 is SYGVKD. CDR3 size: 14 residues. CDR3 region: CAISELTGHYGYTF. Here the CDR3 DNA reads TGTGCCATCAGTGAGTTAACGGGGCACTATGGCTACACCTTC.

The V call is TRBV6-1, the J call TRBJ1-6; 8 bases line up with TRBD1. Trimming took 4 bases from V and 0 from J; bases not matched to a gene: 8. The CDR3 spans 18 residues. Germline CDR1 MNHNS, CDR2 SASEGT. CDR3 loop: CASSATGGVSSYNSPLHF. The DNA of the CDR3 is TGTGCCAGCAGTGCAACAGGGGGTGTAAGCTCCTATAATTCACCCCTCCACTTT.

The chain combines TRBV25-1 with TRBJ2-2; D may correspond to TRBD1 or TRBD2 (5 bases each). This CDR3 has 16 amino acids. Germline CDR1 and CDR2: MGHDK and SYGVNS. V shed 4 bases and J shed 4 bases, with 16 bases lying between them. The CDR3 spells CASSGRFAGSTGELFF. CDR3 nucleotide sequence: TGTGCCAGCAGTGGCCGTTTCGCAGGGAGCACCGGGGAGCTGTTTTTT.

This chain uses TRBV6-5 with TRBJ1-2; D might be TRBD1 (6 bases). This CDR3 comprises 13 residues. The germline V and J ends were trimmed by 3 bases and 6 bases, with 11 bases remaining between them. The V gene's germline CDR1 is MNHEY and CDR2 SVGAGI. The CDR3 sequence: CASSYRGGDGYTF. CDR3 nucleotides: TGTGCCAGCAGTTATAGGGGGGGCGATGGCTACACCTTC.

The J gene is TRBJ1-6, the V gene TRBV7-2; no clear D. V lost 4 bases and J 4 bases, leaving 14 bases between the germline ends. CDR3 length: 16 amino acids. Germline V CDR1 and CDR2: SGHTA, FQGNSA. The CDR3 sequence: CASSSPAGDYNSPLHF. The DNA for the CDR3 is TGTGCCAGCAGCTCTCCGGCCGGCGATTATAATTCACCCCTCCACTTT.

The rearrangement joins TRBV29-1 to TRBJ2-7; 8 bases agree with TRBD1. Germline values: CDR1 SQVTM, CDR2 ANQGSEA. V was clipped by 7 bases and J by 3 bases; unmatched bases: 5. CDR3 length: 12 residues. The CDR3 loop reads CSAIGQGYEQYF. The CDR3 DNA reads TGCAGCGCCATAGGACAGGGCTACGAGCAGTACTTC.

The chain is built from TRBV7-9 and TRBJ1-3; no reliable D call. The germline CDR1 and CDR2 sequences are SEHNR and FQNEAQ (reference sequence). Between the trimmed V and J ends, which lost 2 bases and 0 bases, there was a span of 8 bases. CDR3 length: 15 residues. The CDR3 DNA reads TGTGCCAGCAGCTTATACACGAGCTCTGGAAACACCATATATTTT. Translated: CASSLYTSSGNTIYF.

CDR3: CASSPQKGGANVLTF. The DNA of the CDR3 is TGTGCCAGCAGCCCCCAGAAGGGAGGGGCCAACGTCCTGACTTTC. The rearrangement joins TRBV13 to TRBJ2-6; D not resolved. The CDR3 is 15 residues long. The V gene lost 5 bases and the J gene lost 4 bases, with 12 bases spanning the gap. Germline V gene data show CDR1 as PRHDT and CDR2 as FYEKMQ (reference sequence).

The chain employs TRBV5-4 and TRBJ2-2; tentatively, D is TRBD1 (6 bases). The germline gives CDR1 SGHNT, CDR2 YYREEE (reference sequence). This CDR3 comprises 16 residues. The ends were cut back, 3 bases at V and 0 bases at J, with 12 bases in the middle. CDR3 bases: TGTGCCAGCAGCTGGGACGGACAGACGAACACCGGGGAGCTGTTTTTT. Translation gives CASSWDGQTNTGELFF.

The chain employs TRBV9 and TRBJ1-6, with D perhaps matching TRBD1 (5 bases). Per germline, CDR1 SGDLS and CDR2 YYNGEE. V gave up 4 bases and J gave up 7 bases, with 15 bases separating them. This CDR3 has 15 residues. The chain's CDR3 is CASSLDGHRNSPLHF. CDR3 in DNA: TGTGCCAGCAGCTTAGACGGACATAGAAATTCACCCCTCCACTTT.

On this clone: This specimen includes other DNA sequences encoding the same CDR3. The V gene is TRBV5-1, the J gene TRBJ1-1, with TRBD1 identical over 10 bases. Germline V lookup: CDR1 SGHRS, CDR2 YFSETQ. The J segment lost 1 base and the V segment lost 7 bases, leaving 4 bases of the junction unmatched. The CDR3 sequence is 14 residues long. CDR3 in DNA: TGCGCCAGCTCTGGACAGGGGGGGAACACTGAAGCTTTCTTT. Its translation: CASSGQGGNTEAFF. Full variable domain (outside the CDR3, taken from reference TRBV5-1 and TRBJ1-1): KAGVTQTPRYLIKTRGQQVTLSCSPISGHRSVSWYQQTPGQGLQFLFEYFSETQRNKGNFPGRFSGRQFSNSRSEMNVSTLELGDSALYLCASSGQGGNTEAFFGQGTRLTVV.

The chain combines TRBV28 with TRBJ1-2; D gene unclear. V lost 5 bases and J lost 2, with 15 bases in between. The CDR3 is 15 amino acids. Germline lookup yields CDR1 MDHEN and CDR2 SYDVKM. The CDR3 sequence: CASSQRARGNYGYTF. The CDR3, as DNA: TGTGCCAGCAGTCAAAGGGCCCGCGGAAACTATGGCTACACCTTC.

The chain links TRBV30 to TRBJ2-7; D may be TRBD1 (5 bases). Trimming removed 1 base from V and 2 bases from J, with 12 bases in between. Germline V gene sequence: CDR1 GTSNPN, CDR2 SVGIG (reference sequence). This CDR3 spans 14 amino acids. The CDR3 here is CAWSGQGRTYEQYF. The DNA of the CDR3 is TGTGCCTGGAGTGGGCAGGGTCGCACCTACGAGCAGTACTTC.

The V and J genes are TRBV29-1 and TRBJ2-6; D call uncertain. This CDR3 comprises 12 residues. Between the trimmed V and J ends, which lost 5 bases and 6 bases, there was a span of 8 bases. The germline V gene has CDR1 SQVTM and CDR2 ANQGSEA. The DNA of the CDR3 is TGCAGCGTTTGGATTGCGGCCAACGTCCTGACTTTC. Its translation is CSVWIAANVLTF.

The CDR3 here is CASTNQEKLFF. The CDR3 DNA sequence: TGCGCCAGTACGAACCAGGAAAAACTGTTTTTT. J is TRBJ1-4 and V is TRBV5-1; D unclear. The CDR3 has 11 amino acids. CDR1 is SGHRS and CDR2 is YFSETQ in the germline V gene. V lost 8 bases and J lost 8, with 10 bases in between.

The chain couples TRBV5-1 to TRBJ1-1; D not certain. Germline V CDR1 and CDR2: SGHRS, YFSETQ. The CDR3 length is 13 residues. V was trimmed by 4 bases and J by 6 bases, leaving 13 bases between them. The CDR3 sequence is CASSHGRNPEAFF. The DNA of the CDR3 is TGCGCCAGCAGCCACGGGAGAAACCCTGAAGCTTTCTTT.

The chain couples TRBV27 to TRBJ2-7; perhaps TRBD2 as D (6 bases). CDR3 length equals 14 residues. Trimming cost V 2 bases and J 3 bases, with 11 bases left between them. The V gene's germline CDR1 is MNHEY and CDR2 SMNVEV (reference sequence). As DNA, the CDR3 is TGTGCCAGCAGTTTACGGTGGCGGGACTACGAGCAGTACTTC. Encoded protein: CASSLRWRDYEQYF.

V and J are TRBV5-1 and TRBJ2-1; TRBD1 matches at 7 bases. J lost 1 base, V lost 6 bases, and 7 bases had no gene match. This CDR3 has 15 amino acids. CDR1 SGHRS and CDR2 YFSETQ come from the germline V gene. CDR3 bases: TGCGCCAGCACCGGGACAGCCAATTCCTACAATGAGCAGTTCTTC. Translated, it gives CASTGTANSYNEQFF. Full variable domain (missing parts from reference TRBV5-1 and TRBJ2-1): KAGVTQTPRYLIKTRGQQVTLSCSPISGHRSVSWYQQTPGQGLQFLFEYFSETQRNKGNFPGRFSGRQFSNSRSEMNVSTLELGDSALYLCASTGTANSYNEQFFGPGTRLTVL.

V usage is TRBV6-1 and J usage is TRBJ1-4; 8 bases are a match to TRBD1. Germline CDR1 and CDR2: MNHNS and SASEGT. CDR3 length: 14 residues. V shed 6 bases and J 7 bases; nucleotides not matched to a gene: 7. The CDR3 DNA sequence: TGTGCCAGCAGGAGGACAGGGTGGATTGAAAAACTGTTTTTT. This sequence encodes CASRRTGWIEKLFF.

The V call is TRBV19, the J call TRBJ2-1; D unclear. Germline assignment: CDR1 LNHDA and CDR2 SQIVND (reference sequence). Trimming stripped 6 bases from V and 2 bases from J, with 11 bases between. CDR3 size: 14 residues. CDR3 DNA: TGTGCCAGTAGCAATAAACCCCCCTACAATGAGCAGTTCTTC. It specifies CASSNKPPYNEQFF. Looking up the rest from reference TRBV19 and TRBJ2-1 gives the full variable domain: DGGITQSPKYLFRKEGQNVTLSCEQNLNHDAMYWYRQDPGQGLRLIYYSQIVNDFQKGDIAEGYSVSREKKESFPLTVTSAQKNPTAFYLCASSNKPPYNEQFFGPGTRLTVL.

A few counts support this clone. The rearrangement links TRBV7-9 to TRBJ1-6; no clear D. This CDR3 has 11 residues. V lost 3 bases and J 10 bases, leaving 4 bases between the germline ends. Germline loops: CDR1 SEHNR, CDR2 FQNEAQ (reference sequence). CDR3 bases: TGTGCCAGCAGCTTCGCGTCACCCCTCCACTTT. Amino acid sequence: CASSFASPLHF.